This T cell receptor beta chain was captured by sequencing in a study of OX40 agonist ivuxolimab in advanced cancers. About the research overall: A male proportion of 70% to 90% was recorded, with mean age roughly 60 years and range roughly 23 to 85.

This clone was detected once. TCRdb keeps only in-frame clones here, not all; method: immunoSEQ multiplex PCR. This sample has about 51,000 clones, with over 65% found just once. The sample here was CD4+ or CD8+ T cells sorted from blood, taken in a trial of the OX40 agonist ivuxolimab. The TCR sequence derives from an adult with an advanced solid tumor such as melanoma, head and neck, liver or kidney cancer.

The CDR3 DNA follows: TGTGCCAGCAGGCCTAGCGGGGGGTACAATGAGCAGTTCTTC. As protein: CASRPSGGYNEQFF. The V and J genes are TRBV6-1 and TRBJ2-1, with TRBD2 matching 11 bases. The germline V gene encodes CDR1 MNHNS and CDR2 SASEGT. This CDR3 is 14 amino acids long. J gave up 4 bases and V 6 bases, and 2 bases lay outside the gene matches.